This is a list of T cell receptor beta chains from one sample in a study of CD8+ T cells in alopecia areata. Profiling relied on immunoSEQ multiplex PCR, and the TCRdb table lists in-frame clones only, not all of them. The data contain almost 250,000 clones, about two thirds of them singletons. The sequenced sample was CD4+ T cells sorted from blood, obtained at week 0. The receptors were gathered from a human donor with alopecia areata. The CDR3 runs from the conserved cysteine through the conserved F or W. A D gene is named only where the DNA matches it firmly. Size is stated for part of the rows, as once, few or many counts, or as a class when the clone is expanded.

TRBV29-1	-	TRBD1	TRBJ2-1	TGCAGCGTCAGACAGGGGGCGCAGAATGAGCAGTTCTTC	CSVRQGAQNEQFF
TRBV15	-	-	TRBJ2-5	TGTGCCACCAGCAGAGACAGTCAAGAGACCCAGTACTTC	CATSRDSQETQYF
TRBV18	-	-	TRBJ1-6	TGTGCCAGCTCACTGGGACCGAAGAACTTCTATAATTCACCCCTCCACTTT	CASSLGPKNFYNSPLHF
TRBV19	-	-	TRBJ1-5	TGTGCCAGTAGCTTAGGACAGAACAATCAGCCCCAGCATTTT	CASSLGQNNQPQHF
TRBV7-9	-	TRBD2	TRBJ2-1	TGTGCCAGCAGTTCCGGAGGACTAGCGGGGGCCTACAATGAGCAGTTCTTC	CASSSGGLAGAYNEQFF
TRBV7-2	-	-	TRBJ2-1	TGTGCCAGCAGCTCCACTCAGGGTACTGAGCAGTTCTTC	CASSSTQGTEQFF
TRBV30	-	TRBD1	TRBJ1-2	TGTGCCTGGAGTGTGTCAGGGGGCCGTGGCTACACCTTC	CAWSVSGGRGYTF
TRBV7-6	-	TRBD2	TRBJ2-1	TGTGCCAGCAGCTTAAGACTAGCGGGGGACCTCCTGAATGAGCAGTTCTTC	CASSLRLAGDLLNEQFF
TRBV5-4	-	TRBD2	TRBJ2-3	TGTGCCAGCAGCTTGGCTAGCGGGGGAGACACAGATACGCAGTATTTT	CASSLASGGDTDTQYF
TRBV30	-	TRBD1	TRBJ1-2	TGTGCCTGGATCCTAGGGGGCGGCAGCTATGGCTACACCTTC	CAWILGGGSYGYTF
TRBV30	-	-	TRBJ1-2	TGTGCCCACTCTCCAGGGGATGGTTATGGCTACACCTTC	CAHSPGDGYGYTF
TRBV10-2	-	TRBD1	TRBJ1-2	TGCGCCAGCAGGAAGGACAGGTTGGCCGCCTATGGCTACACCTTC	CASRKDRLAAYGYTF
TRBV30	-	TRBD1	TRBJ2-7	TGTGCCTCCCCCCGGCGGGACAGGCCCTACGAGCAGTACTTC	CASPRRDRPYEQYF
TRBV29-1	few	-	TRBJ1-1	TGCAGCGTTGAAAGGAGGGGCAGGAACACTGAAGCTTTCTTT	CSVERRGRNTEAFF
TRBV7-9	-	-	TRBJ1-1	TGTGCCAGCACCATGACCAGGAACACTGAAGCTTTCTTT	CASTMTRNTEAFF
TRBV27	-	-	TRBJ1-2	TGTGCCAGCAGTAGCGCCTCCACGGGCTACACCTTC	CASSSASTGYTF
TRBV6-5	few	-	TRBJ1-1	TGTGCCAGCCGGGGGGTAGACACTGAAGCTTTCTTT	CASRGVDTEAFF
TRBV14	-	-	TRBJ2-7	TGTGCCAGCAGCCCCAGGAGGGGAACGGGGCTCTACCACGAGCAGTACTTC	CASSPRRGTGLYHEQYF